This T cell receptor (beta chain) was captured in a study of tumor and adjacent non-tumor tissue in lung cancer. Study-level information: There were some 12 adenocarcinoma, 2 squamous cell carcinoma and 1 small cell lung cancer cases. About 4.17 million productive TCRbeta reads were obtained per sample on average.

After removal of 4 bases from V and 6 bases from J, the junction contained 8 bases not matched to a gene. The CDR3 has 15 amino acids. Germline V gene sequence: CDR1 SGHAT, CDR2 FQNNGV. RNA was extracted from bulk tissue without any cell sorting. On this clonotype: As yet, its antigen is unknown.

Study-wide results and caveats: Patients with more diverse tumor TCRs had worse survival. Compared with tumor, normal lung showed significantly lower TCR diversity.

The library came from three nested PCR rounds adapted from ARM-PCR protocols. TCRdb used MiXCR to reprocess the multiplex PCR reads, holding one entry per CDR3 protein. The sample lists more than 85,000 distinct CDR3 sequences, approximately 71% occurring once. Source material: lung tumor tissue. The V call is TRBV11-2, the J call TRBJ2-2; 7 positions match TRBD1. This TCR came from a woman aged 55-69 years with non-small cell lung cancer. Written as DNA, the CDR3 is TGTGCCAGCAGCTCAATCGACAGGGCCCCCGGGGAGCTGTTTTTT. Protein sequence: CASSSIDRAPGELFF.